This T cell receptor beta chain was captured in a study of CD8+CD57+ T cells in acquired aplastic anemia. Broader study findings: CD8+ Simpson's diversity showed no significant patient-control difference.

An expansion of CD8+CD57+ cells by flow cytometry had been shown in patients chosen for sequencing. This CDR3 contains 15 residues. Per the germline V gene, CDR1 is SGHVS and CDR2 is FQNEAQ. V lost 1 base, J lost 5 bases, and 5 bases stayed unmatched. TCR beta VDJ combinations and CDR3 sequences were profiled from genomic DNA. Using its own MiXCR run on the reads, TCRdb lists one record per CDR3 protein. The repertoire holds 150,000 to 200,000 distinct CDR3 sequences, with approximately 48% as singletons. Regarding this clonotype: The antigen is unknown.

The chain uses TRBV7-8 and TRBJ2-7; 10 bases line up with TRBD1. The sequence came from a human donor with aplastic anemia. The material sequenced was sorted CD4+, CD8+, or CD8+CD57+ T cells (not recorded which) from PBMCs. The CDR3: CASSLGTGGSNEQYF. The CDR3 DNA reads TGTGCCAGCAGCTTAGGGACAGGGGGTAGCAACGAGCAGTACTTC.